This T cell receptor (beta chain) was sequenced for a study of glioma-infiltrating T cells. Using RNA template, CDR3s of TCR alpha and beta were amplified with iRepertoire arm-PCR. TCRdb called the multiplex PCR reads again in MiXCR, with one record for every CDR3 protein. The sample shows some 85,000 distinct CDR3 sequences, 20% to 25% of them seen only once. About this clonotype: A read error may explain this, as a much larger clone is one base away.

The V gene's germline CDR1 is SGHNT and CDR2 YYREEE (reference sequence). This CDR3 comprises 14 residues. Sequenced sample: glioma tissue, nonneoplastic brain tissue, or PBMCs (not recorded which). This sequence was found in a human donor with low-grade glioma or glioblastoma, undergoing nonglioma brain surgery, or in good health (not recorded which). This chain uses TRBV5-4 with TRBJ2-3; no clear D. The CDR3 DNA follows: TGTGCCAGCAGCTTGGGTGGCTACACAGATACGCGGTATTTT. This translates into CASSLGGYTDTRYF. Full variable domain (remainder filled in from reference TRBV5-4 and TRBJ2-3): ETGVTQSPTHLIKTRGQQVTLRCSSQSGHNTVSWYQQALGQGPQFIFQYYREEENGRGNFPPRFSGLQFPNYSSELNVNALELDDSALYLCASSLGGYTDTRYFGPGTRLTVL.